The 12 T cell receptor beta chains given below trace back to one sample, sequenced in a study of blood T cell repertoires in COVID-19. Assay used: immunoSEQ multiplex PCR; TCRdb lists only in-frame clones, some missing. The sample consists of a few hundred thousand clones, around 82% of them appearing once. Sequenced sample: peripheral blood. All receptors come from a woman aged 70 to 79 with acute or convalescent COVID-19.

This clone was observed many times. CDR3 DNA: TGTGCCAGCATCCCACAGGGATCTCCCTCGGCATCCTATAATTCACCCCTCCACTTT. It encodes CASIPQGSPSASYNSPLHF. The genes are TRBV2 and TRBJ1-6; the D gene is possibly TRBD1 (6 bases). Germline V gives CDR1 SNHLY, CDR2 FYNNEI. V lost 7 bases to trimming and J lost 1 base, with 23 bases between them. CDR3 length: 19 amino acids.

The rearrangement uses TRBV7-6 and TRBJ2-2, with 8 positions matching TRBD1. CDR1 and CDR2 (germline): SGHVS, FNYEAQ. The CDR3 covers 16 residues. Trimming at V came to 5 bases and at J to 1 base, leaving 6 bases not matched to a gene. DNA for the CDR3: TGTGCCAGCAGCCCTCGACAGGGGCAGAACACCGGGGAGCTGTTTTTT. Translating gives CASSPRQGQNTGELFF.

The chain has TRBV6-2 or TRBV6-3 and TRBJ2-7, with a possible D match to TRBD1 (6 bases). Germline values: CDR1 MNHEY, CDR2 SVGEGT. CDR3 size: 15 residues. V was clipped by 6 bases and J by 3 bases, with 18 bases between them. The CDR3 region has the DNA TGTGCCAGCAGCCCCTCCGGGACATCTAACTACGAGCAGTACTTC. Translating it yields CASSPSGTSNYEQYF.

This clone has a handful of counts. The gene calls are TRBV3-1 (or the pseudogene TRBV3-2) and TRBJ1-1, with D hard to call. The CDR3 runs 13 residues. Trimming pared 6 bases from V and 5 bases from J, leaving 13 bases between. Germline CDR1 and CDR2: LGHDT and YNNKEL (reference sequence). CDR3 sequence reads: CASRGIRGTEAFF. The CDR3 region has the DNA TGTGCCAGCAGAGGAATCCGGGGTACTGAAGCTTTCTTT.

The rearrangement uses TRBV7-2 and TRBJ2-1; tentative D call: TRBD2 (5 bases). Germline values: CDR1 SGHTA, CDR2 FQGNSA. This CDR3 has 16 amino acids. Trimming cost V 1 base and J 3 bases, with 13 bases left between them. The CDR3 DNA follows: TGTGCCAGCAGCTTAGTAGGGCTAGCTATCTACAATGAGCAGTTCTTC. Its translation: CASSLVGLAIYNEQFF.

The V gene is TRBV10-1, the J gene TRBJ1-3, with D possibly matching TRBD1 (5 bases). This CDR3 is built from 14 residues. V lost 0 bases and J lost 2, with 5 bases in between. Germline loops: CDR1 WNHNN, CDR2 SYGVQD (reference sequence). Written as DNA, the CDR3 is TGCGCCAGCAGTGAGTCAGGGGCTGGAAACACCATATATTTT. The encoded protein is CASSESGAGNTIYF.

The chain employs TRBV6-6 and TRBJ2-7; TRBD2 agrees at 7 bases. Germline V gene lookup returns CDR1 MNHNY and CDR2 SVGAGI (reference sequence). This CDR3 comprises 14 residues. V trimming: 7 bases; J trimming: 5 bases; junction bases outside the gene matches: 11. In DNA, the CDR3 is TGTGCCAGCACCCGTCGGGGAGGGACGGACGAGCAGTACTTC. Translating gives CASTRRGGTDEQYF.

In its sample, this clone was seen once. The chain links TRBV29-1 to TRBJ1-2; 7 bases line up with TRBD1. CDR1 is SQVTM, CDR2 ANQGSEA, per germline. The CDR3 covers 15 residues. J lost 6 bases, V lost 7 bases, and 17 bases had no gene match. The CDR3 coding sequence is TGCAGCGACTTGCCTCTGACAGGGATCGAAGATGGCTACACCTTC. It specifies CSDLPLTGIEDGYTF.

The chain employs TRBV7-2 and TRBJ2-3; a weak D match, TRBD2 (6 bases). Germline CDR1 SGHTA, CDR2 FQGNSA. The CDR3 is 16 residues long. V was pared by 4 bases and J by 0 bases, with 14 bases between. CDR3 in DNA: TGTGCCAGCAGCTACCTCGGGGGTGGAAGCACAGATACGCAGTATTTT. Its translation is CASSYLGGGSTDTQYF. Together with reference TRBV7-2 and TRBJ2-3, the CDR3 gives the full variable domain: GAGVSQSPSNKVTEKGKDVELRCDPISGHTALYWYRQSLGQGLEFLIYFQGNSAPDKSGLPSDRFSAERTGGSVSTLTIQRTQQEDSAVYLCASSYLGGGSTDTQYFGPGTRLTVL.

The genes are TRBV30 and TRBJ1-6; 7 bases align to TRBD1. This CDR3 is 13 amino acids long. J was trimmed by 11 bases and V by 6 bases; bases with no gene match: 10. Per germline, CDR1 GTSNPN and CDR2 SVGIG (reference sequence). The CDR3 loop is CACRGQSDTPLHF. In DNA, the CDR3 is TGTGCCTGCCGGGGACAGAGCGATACACCCCTCCACTTT.

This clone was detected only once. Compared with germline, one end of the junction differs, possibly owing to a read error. Here the CDR3 reads CAQDYARGNTIYF. For the CDR3, the DNA is TGCGCTCAAGACTATGCCAGGGGAAACACCATATATTTT. V usage is TRBV30 and J usage is TRBJ1-3, with no clear D. CDR1 is GTSNPN, CDR2 SVGIG, per germline (reference sequence). There are 13 residues in the CDR3.

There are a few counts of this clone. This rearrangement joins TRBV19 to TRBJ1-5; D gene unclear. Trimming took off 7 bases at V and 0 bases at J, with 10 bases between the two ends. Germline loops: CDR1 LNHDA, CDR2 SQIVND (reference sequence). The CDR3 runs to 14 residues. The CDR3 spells CASNGPYSNQPQHF. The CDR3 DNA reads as TGTGCCAGTAATGGTCCCTATAGCAATCAGCCCCAGCATTTT. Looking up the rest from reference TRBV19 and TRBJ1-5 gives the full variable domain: DGGITQSPKYLFRKEGQNVTLSCEQNLNHDAMYWYRQDPGQGLRLIYYSQIVNDFQKGDIAEGYSVSREKKESFPLTVTSAQKNPTAFYLCASNGPYSNQPQHFGDGTRLSIL.